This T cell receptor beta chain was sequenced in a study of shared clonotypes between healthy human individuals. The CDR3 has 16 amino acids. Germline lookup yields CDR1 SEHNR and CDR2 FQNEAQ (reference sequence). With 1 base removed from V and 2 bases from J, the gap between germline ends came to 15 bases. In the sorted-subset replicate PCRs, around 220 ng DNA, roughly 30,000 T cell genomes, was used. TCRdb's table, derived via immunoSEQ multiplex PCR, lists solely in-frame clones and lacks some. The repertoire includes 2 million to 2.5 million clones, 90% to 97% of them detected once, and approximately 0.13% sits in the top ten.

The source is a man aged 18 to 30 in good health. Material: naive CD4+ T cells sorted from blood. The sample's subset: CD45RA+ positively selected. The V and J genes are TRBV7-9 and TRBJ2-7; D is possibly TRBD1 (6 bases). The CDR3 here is CASSLGQGRLPYEQYF. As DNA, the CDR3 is TGTGCCAGCAGCTTAGGGCAGGGGCGATTACCCTACGAGCAGTACTTC.